This T cell receptor beta chain was captured in a study of T cell responses to AZD1222 COVID-19 vaccine. From germline, CDR1 is GTSNPN and CDR2 SVGIG (reference sequence). CDR3 length: 12 residues. Trimming stripped 8 bases from V and 6 bases from J, with 14 bases between. Assay used: immunoSEQ multiplex PCR; TCRdb lists only in-frame clones, some missing. The repertoire holds about 150,000 clones, with approximately 90% as singletons. This clone occurred a few times. V and J are TRBV30 and TRBJ2-1; D call uncertain. The TCR comes from an adult who received the AZD1222 COVID-19 vaccine. This specimen consisted of peripheral blood, obtained 28 days after the second AZD1222 dose. In nucleotides, the CDR3 is TGTGCCGGCCTACTACCCTCCAATGAGCAGTTCTTC. Its protein product is CAGLLPSNEQFF.